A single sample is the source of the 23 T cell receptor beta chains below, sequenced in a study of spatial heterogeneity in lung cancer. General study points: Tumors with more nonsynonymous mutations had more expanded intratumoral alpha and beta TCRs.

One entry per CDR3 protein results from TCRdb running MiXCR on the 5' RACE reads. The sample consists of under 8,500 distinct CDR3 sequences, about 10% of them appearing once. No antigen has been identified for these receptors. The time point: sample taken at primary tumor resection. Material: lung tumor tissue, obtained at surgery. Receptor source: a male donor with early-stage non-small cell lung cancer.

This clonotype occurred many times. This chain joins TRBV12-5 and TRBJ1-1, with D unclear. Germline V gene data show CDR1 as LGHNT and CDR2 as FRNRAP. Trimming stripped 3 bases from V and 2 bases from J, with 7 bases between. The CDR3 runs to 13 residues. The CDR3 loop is CASGFSVNTEAFF. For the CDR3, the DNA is TGTGCTAGTGGTTTCTCAGTTAACACTGAAGCTTTCTTT.

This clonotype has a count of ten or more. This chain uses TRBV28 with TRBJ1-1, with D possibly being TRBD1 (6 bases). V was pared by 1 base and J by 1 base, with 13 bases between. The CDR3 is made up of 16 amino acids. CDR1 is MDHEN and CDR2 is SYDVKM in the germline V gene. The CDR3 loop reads CASSLYRDITNTEAFF. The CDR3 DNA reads TGTGCCAGCAGTTTATACCGGGACATCACGAACACTGAAGCTTTCTTT.

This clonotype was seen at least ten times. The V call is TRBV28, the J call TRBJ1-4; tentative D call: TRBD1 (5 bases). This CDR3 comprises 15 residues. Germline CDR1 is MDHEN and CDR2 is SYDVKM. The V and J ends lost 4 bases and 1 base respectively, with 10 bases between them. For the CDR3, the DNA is TGTGCCAGCAGTTCCGGGGGGTTAACTAATGAAAAACTGTTTTTT. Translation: CASSSGGLTNEKLFF. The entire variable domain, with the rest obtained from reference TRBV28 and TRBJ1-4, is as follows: DVKVTQSSRYLVKRTGEKVFLECVQDMDHENMFWYRQDPGLGLRLIYFSYDVKMKEKGDIPEGYSVSREKKERFSLILESASTNQTSMYLCASSSGGLTNEKLFFGSGTQLSVL.

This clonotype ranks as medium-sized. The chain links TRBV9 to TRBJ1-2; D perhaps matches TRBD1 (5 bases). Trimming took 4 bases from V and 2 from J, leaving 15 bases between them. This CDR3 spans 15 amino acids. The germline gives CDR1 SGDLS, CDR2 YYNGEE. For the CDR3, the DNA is TGTGCCAGCAGCCCAGGAGGCGGGGCAAACTATGGCTACACCTTC. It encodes CASSPGGGANYGYTF.

CDR3 nucleotides: TGCAGTGCTAAGGGGAGGGCCCGAAACACCATATATTTT. This translates into CSAKGRARNTIYF. The chain joins TRBV20-1 to TRBJ1-3, with TRBD1 as a possible D gene (5 bases). The CDR3 is 13 residues long. Trimming shortened V by 4 bases and J by 5 bases, and 12 bases separated the two germline ends. Germline V gene data show CDR1 as DFQATT and CDR2 as SNEGSKA (reference sequence).

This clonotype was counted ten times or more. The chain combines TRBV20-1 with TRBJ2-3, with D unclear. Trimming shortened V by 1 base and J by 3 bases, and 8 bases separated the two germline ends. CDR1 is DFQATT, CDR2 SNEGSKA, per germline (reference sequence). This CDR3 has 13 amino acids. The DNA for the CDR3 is TGCAGTGCTAGAGGAATTTTAACAGATACGCAGTATTTT. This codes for CSARGILTDTQYF.

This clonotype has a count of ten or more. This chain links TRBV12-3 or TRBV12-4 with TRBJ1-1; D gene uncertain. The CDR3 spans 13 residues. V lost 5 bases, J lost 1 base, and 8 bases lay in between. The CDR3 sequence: CASSPAGNTEAFF. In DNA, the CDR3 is TGTGCCAGCAGTCCGGCGGGGAACACTGAAGCTTTCTTT.

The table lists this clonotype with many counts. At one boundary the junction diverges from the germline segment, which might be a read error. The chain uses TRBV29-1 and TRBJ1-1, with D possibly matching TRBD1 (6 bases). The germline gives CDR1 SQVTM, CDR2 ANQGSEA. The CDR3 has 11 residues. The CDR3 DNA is TGCAGCGTGGCAGGGGCACGGGGGGTAGACTTT. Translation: CSVAGARGVDF. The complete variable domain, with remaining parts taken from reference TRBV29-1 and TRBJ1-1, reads SAVISQKPSRDICQRGTSLTIQCQVDSQVTMMFWYRQQPGQSLTLIATANQGSEATYESGFVIDKFPISRPNLTFSTLTVSNMSPEDSSIYLCSVAGARGVDFGQGTRLTVV.

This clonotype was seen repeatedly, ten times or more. The CDR3 is CSARDATPISFIQYF. In DNA form, the CDR3 reads TGCAGTGCTAGAGATGCGACACCAATTAGTTTCATTCAGTACTTC. The chain carries TRBV20-1 and TRBJ2-4; D gene unclear. The germline V gene encodes CDR1 DFQATT and CDR2 SNEGSKA (reference sequence). The CDR3 runs 15 residues. Trimming took 0 bases from V and 9 from J, leaving 18 bases between them.

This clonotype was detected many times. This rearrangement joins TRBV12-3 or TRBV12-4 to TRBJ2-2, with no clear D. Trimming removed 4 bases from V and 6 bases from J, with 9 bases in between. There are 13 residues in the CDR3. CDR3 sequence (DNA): TGTGCCAGCAGTTATAGACCGGCCGGGGAGCTGTTTTTT. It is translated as CASSYRPAGELFF.

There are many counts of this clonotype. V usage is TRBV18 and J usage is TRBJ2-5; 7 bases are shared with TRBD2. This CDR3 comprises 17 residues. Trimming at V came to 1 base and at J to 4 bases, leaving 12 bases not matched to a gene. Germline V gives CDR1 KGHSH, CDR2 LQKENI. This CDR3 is CASSPHRGGRVGETQYF. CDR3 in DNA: TGTGCCAGCTCACCACACCGAGGAGGGAGGGTGGGAGAGACCCAGTACTTC.

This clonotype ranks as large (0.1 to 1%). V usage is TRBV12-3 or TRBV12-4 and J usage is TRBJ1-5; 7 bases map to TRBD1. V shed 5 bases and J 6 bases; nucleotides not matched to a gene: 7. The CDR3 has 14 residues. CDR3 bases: TGTGCCAGCAGTCGGATCAGGGGGTCTCAGCCCCAGCATTTT. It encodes CASSRIRGSQPQHF.

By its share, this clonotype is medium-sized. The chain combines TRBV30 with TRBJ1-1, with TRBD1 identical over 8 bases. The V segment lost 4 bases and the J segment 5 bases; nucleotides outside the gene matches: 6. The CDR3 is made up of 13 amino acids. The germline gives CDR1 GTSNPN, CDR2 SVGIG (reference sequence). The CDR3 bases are TGTGCCTGGACTTGGACAGGGAAGACTGAAGCTTTCTTT. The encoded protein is CAWTWTGKTEAFF.

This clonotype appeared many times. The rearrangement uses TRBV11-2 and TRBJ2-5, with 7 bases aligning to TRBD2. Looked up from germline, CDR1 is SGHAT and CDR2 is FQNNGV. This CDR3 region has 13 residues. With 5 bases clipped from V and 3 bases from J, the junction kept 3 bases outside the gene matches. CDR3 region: CASSMGLKETQYF. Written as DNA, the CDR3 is TGTGCCAGCAGCATGGGACTAAAAGAGACCCAGTACTTC.

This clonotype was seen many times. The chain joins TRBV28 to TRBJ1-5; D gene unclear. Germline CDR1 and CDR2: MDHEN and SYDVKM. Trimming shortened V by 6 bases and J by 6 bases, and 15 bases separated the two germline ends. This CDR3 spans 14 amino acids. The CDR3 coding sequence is TGTGCCAGCAGCCTCCAAGGAGGGATTCAGCCCCAGCATTTT. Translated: CASSLQGGIQPQHF.

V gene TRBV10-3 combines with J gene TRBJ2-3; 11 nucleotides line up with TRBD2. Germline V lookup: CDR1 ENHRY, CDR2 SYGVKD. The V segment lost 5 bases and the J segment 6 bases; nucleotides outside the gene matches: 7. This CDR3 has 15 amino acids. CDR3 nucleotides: TGTGCCATCAGTCGTGGACTAGCGGGCGGGGATACGCAGTATTTT. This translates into CAISRGLAGGDTQYF.

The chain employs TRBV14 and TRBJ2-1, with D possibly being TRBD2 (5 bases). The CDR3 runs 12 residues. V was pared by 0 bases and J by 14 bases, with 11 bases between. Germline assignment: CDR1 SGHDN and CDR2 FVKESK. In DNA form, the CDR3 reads TGTGCCAGCAGCCAAGATAGGACTGTGAAGTTCTTC. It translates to CASSQDRTVKFF.

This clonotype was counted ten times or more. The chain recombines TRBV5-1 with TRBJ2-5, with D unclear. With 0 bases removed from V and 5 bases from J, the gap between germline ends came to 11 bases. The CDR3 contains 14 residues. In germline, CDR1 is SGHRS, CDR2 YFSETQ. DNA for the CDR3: TGCGCCAGCAGCTTGGGCCAGTTGAGGGAGACCCAGTACTTC. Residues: CASSLGQLRETQYF.

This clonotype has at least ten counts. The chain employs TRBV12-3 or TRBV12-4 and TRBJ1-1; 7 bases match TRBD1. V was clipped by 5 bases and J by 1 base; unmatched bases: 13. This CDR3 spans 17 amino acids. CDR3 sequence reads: CASSSPTGFGSNTEAFF. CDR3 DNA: TGTGCCAGCAGTAGTCCGACAGGGTTTGGGTCGAACACTGAAGCTTTCTTT.

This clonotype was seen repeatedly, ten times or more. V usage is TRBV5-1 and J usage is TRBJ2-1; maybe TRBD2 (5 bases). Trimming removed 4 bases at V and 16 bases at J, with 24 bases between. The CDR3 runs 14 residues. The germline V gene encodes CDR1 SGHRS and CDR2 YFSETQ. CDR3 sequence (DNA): TGCGCCAGCAGCCCAGAGGGTAGGGTTTCAGAGTTTTTCTTC. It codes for CASSPEGRVSEFFF.

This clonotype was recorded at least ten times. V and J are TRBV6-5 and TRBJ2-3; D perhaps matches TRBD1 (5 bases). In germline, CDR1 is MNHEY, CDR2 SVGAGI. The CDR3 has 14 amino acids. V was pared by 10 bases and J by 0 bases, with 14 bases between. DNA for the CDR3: TGTGCCACGAGCAGGGCATTAAGCACAGATACGCAGTATTTT. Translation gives CATSRALSTDTQYF.

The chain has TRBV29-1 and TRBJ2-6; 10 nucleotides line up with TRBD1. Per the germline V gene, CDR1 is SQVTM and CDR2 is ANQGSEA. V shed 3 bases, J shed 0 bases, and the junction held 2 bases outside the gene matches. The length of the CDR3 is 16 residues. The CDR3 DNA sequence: TGCAGCGTTGAGGGGACAGGGGTCTCTGGGGCCAACGTCCTGACTTTC. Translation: CSVEGTGVSGANVLTF.

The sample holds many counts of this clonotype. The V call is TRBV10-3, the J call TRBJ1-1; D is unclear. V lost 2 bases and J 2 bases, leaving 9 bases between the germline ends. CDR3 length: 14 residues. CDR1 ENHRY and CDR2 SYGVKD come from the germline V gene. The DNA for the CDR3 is TGTGCCATCAGTGAGAACTGGGAAAACACTGAAGCTTTCTTT. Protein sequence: CAISENWENTEAFF.